This T cell receptor beta chain originates from a study of T cells after yellow fever vaccination. The CDR3 covers 15 residues. CDR1 and CDR2 (germline): MNHNS, SASEGT. Trimming stripped 6 bases from V and 5 bases from J, with 19 bases between. TCRdb re-analysed the 5' RACE reads in MiXCR, keeping a single row per CDR3 protein. The sample lists around 340,000 distinct CDR3 sequences, about 8.7% occurring once. This clonotype was observed a few times. The starting material was PBMCs, obtained on the day of the first yellow fever vaccination. The clonotype was recovered from a man aged 18 to 29 who received the YFV17D yellow fever vaccine. The chain joins TRBV6-1 to TRBJ1-1; D may be TRBD1 (5 bases). CDR3 in amino acids: CASSFTRGVETEAFF. CDR3 nucleotides: TGTGCCAGCAGCTTTACCCGGGGGGTTGAGACTGAAGCTTTCTTT.